This T cell receptor (beta chain) was retrieved from a study of T cell responses to AZD1222 COVID-19 vaccine (dated by TCRdb to about 2021). For the wider study: AZD1222 recipients whose second dose came at about 4 weeks and those whose second dose came at about 12 weeks were combined into one group, since spike-specific TCR depth and breadth did not differ between the two schedules. Trial participants were enrolled into age subgroups of 18-55, 56-69 and 70-plus years, which contained 148, 28 and 57 TCR-sequenced participants, respectively. TCR sequencing covered over 230 trial participants: roughly 200 given two doses of AZD1222 and approximately 26 given two doses of MenACWY control vaccine.

The CDR3 regions of human TCRbeta chains were subjected to immunosequencing. Turning to the authors' computational methods: TCRs in the repertoires were matched against a reference library of SARS-CoV-2-specific TCRs that had been generated with the MIRA antigen-specificity platform. Breadth was defined as the fraction of unique TCRs that were SARS-CoV-2-associated, and depth was defined as the fraction of total T cells that were SARS-CoV-2-associated. Each spike-specific TCR was assigned to its reactive spike region and to a CD4 or CD8 class using the MIRA data. Log10-transformed breadth and depth values were compared by one-way ANOVA with Sidak's multiple comparisons tests. TCRdb holds this immuneACCESS table with in-frame rearrangements only. Some clones are missing; in checked studies, unresolved V genes explain under half, and the rest has no known cause. That table gives V, J and clone size, and the DNA gave D and trimming. This sample gives 100,000 to 150,000 clones in total; 88% of them show up just once. The ten most abundant clones make up 3.5% to 4.5% of the sample.

Taken from the germline V gene (reference sequence), the CDR1 and CDR2 loops are LNHNV and YYDKDF. Measured from the cysteine to the phenylalanine, the CDR3 is 19 residues long. Just the 57-base CDR3 DNA is kept, in frame starting at base 1. V is cut by 1 base and J by 5 bases, and the space between the germline ends is 23 bases. General findings and caveats noted by the study authors: The 56-69-year group was small, and its depth increase did not reach significance, likely because of low power. Conclusions about previously exposed vaccinees were limited because only six AZD1222 recipients were SARS-CoV-2 seropositive at baseline. A significant rise in spike-specific TCR breadth and depth was observed after two AZD1222 doses relative to day 0 and relative to MenACWY recipients. Epitopes outside the regions mutated in the B.1.351 and B.1.1.7 variants were reportedly recognized by nearly half of the unique spike-specific TCRs. Because no day 14 peak-response samples were available, repertoires were characterized only after the peak T cell response. Vaccine-associated CD4 TCRs spanned the whole spike protein, with dominant responses in regions 160-218 and 743-854. Participants were mostly white British and included more females than males, and it was suggested by the authors that clonal diversity may have been underestimated.

This clone was detected once. The antigen it recognizes is unknown. Qualities for individual bases were not recorded, and no much larger clone is one base off. Per the publication, the time point label means: baseline before first vaccination. Vaccinee samples were obtained from the UK trials COV001 and COV002, which included a single-blind randomized controlled phase 2/3 trial of AZD1222 (ChAdOx1 nCoV-19) in healthy adults. For TCRbeta chain sequencing, PBMC samples were collected from trial participants at day 0 and at day 28 after the second dose. The chain couples TRBV15 to TRBJ2-2; perhaps TRBD2 is the D gene, with 6 bases matching. The sample was peripheral blood, taken on day 0 of AZD1222 vaccination. The clonotype comes from an adult in good health. The nucleotides are TGTGCCACCAGCAGAGGACTTTGGGTCCGGGAGTACGGAACCGGGGAGCTGTTTTTT. This encodes CATSRGLWVREYGTGELFF.